These 20 T cell receptor beta chains originate from one sample sequenced in a study of blood T cell repertoires in COVID-19. The repertoire was sequenced with immunoSEQ multiplex PCR; TCRdb's copy has only in-frame clones and lacks some. Among roughly 150,000 clones listed, roughly four fifths were seen once. The sample consisted of peripheral blood. These receptors were obtained from a human donor with acute or convalescent COVID-19. The donor label of this sample is uncertain.

The chain has TRBV7-8 and TRBJ2-7, with 8 bases lining up with TRBD1. V trimming: 4 bases; J trimming: 5 bases; junction bases outside the gene matches: 4. This CDR3 is 13 amino acids long. CDR1 and CDR2 (germline): SGHVS, FQNEAQ. The CDR3 DNA follows: TGTGCCAGCAGCTGGACAGGGACCCACGAGCAGTACTTC. This translates into CASSWTGTHEQYF.

This clone is a singleton in its sample. Other nucleotide sequences from this sample produce the same CDR3. The chain employs TRBV6-6 and TRBJ1-4; weak D call: TRBD1 (5 bases). Germline V gene sequence: CDR1 MNHNY, CDR2 SVGAGI (reference sequence). The V end lost 0 bases, the J end lost 5 bases, and 10 bases lay between the germline ends. This CDR3 has 15 residues. Here the CDR3 reads CASSYSGQGNEKLFF. In DNA, the CDR3 is TGTGCCAGCAGTTACTCTGGTCAGGGCAATGAAAAACTGTTTTTT.

This chain uses TRBV6-6 with TRBJ1-3, with TRBD1 as a possible D gene (6 bases). Germline-derived CDR1 and CDR2 are MNHNY and SVGAGI (reference sequence). Trimming pared 6 bases from V and 0 bases from J, leaving 15 bases between. The CDR3 has 16 residues. CDR3 bases: TGTGCCAGCAGCGGCCGGGACATTCTCTCTGGAAACACCATATATTTT. Amino acids: CASSGRDILSGNTIYF.

Remarks on this clone: A read error may account for a junction end that differs from germline. The V call is TRBV3-1 (or the pseudogene TRBV3-2), the J call TRBJ1-2, with TRBD1 as a possible D gene (5 bases). Germline CDR1 and CDR2: LGHDT and YNNKEL (reference sequence). The CDR3 consists of 18 residues. CDR3 sequence (DNA): TGTGCCAGCAGCCTCGGAAGCGGGGGTTCCCACTATGGCTATGACTACACCTTC. Residues: CASSLGSGGSHYGYDYTF.

The gene calls are TRBV6-2 or TRBV6-3 and TRBJ1-5; weak D call: TRBD1 (6 bases). Germline CDR1 is MNHEY and CDR2 is SVGEGT. V gave up 6 bases and J gave up 6 bases, with 15 bases separating them. The CDR3 consists of 14 residues. The CDR3 coding sequence is TGTGCCAGCAGCAATGGGGGACAAGGTCAGCCCCAGCATTTT. Residues: CASSNGGQGQPQHF.

The rearrangement joins TRBV10-3 to TRBJ1-4; D unclear. Germline lookup yields CDR1 ENHRY and CDR2 SYGVKD. The CDR3 is 12 residues long. Trimming cost V 3 bases and J 15 bases, with 14 bases left between them. In nucleotides, the CDR3 is TGTGCCATCAGTGATTCGGACGTGCGGGTGTTTTTT. Translating gives CAISDSDVRVFF.

In this sample, this clone turned up a few times. V and J are TRBV30 and TRBJ2-2; D gene ambiguous. V was cut by 5 bases and J by 5 bases, with 15 bases left in between. The CDR3 totals 14 residues. Germline V CDR1 and CDR2: GTSNPN, SVGIG (reference sequence). This CDR3 is CAWAGGLMTGELFF. As DNA, the CDR3 is TGTGCCTGGGCTGGCGGTCTGATGACCGGGGAGCTGTTTTTT. The full variable domain, with the rest looked up from reference TRBV30 and TRBJ2-2, is SQTIHQWPATLVQPVGSPLSLECTVEGTSNPNLYWYRQAAGRGLQLLFYSVGIGQISSEVPQNLSASRPQDRQFILSSKKLLLSDSGFYLCAWAGGLMTGELFFGEGSRLTVL.

This clone was picked up a small number of times. CDR3 DNA: TGCGCCAGCAGCCGCGGGGCCCAGAGGACTGAAGCTTTCTTT. This sequence encodes CASSRGAQRTEAFF. The V call is TRBV5-1, the J call TRBJ1-1; a weak D match, TRBD1 (5 bases). The CDR3 totals 14 residues. The germline CDR1 and CDR2 sequences are SGHRS and YFSETQ. V lost 4 bases, J lost 5 bases, and 15 bases lay in between.

The CDR3 is CASSQDGGTGSSPLHF. The DNA for the CDR3 is TGCGCCAGCAGCCAAGATGGGGGGACAGGGAGTTCACCCCTCCACTTT. The J gene is TRBJ1-6, the V gene TRBV4-3, with 9 bases lining up with TRBD1. Trimming cost V 0 bases and J 9 bases; bases outside gene matches: 6. CDR3 size: 16 residues. CDR1 and CDR2 (germline): LGHNA, YSLEER.

This rearrangement joins TRBV5-1 to TRBJ2-5; the match to TRBD1 covers 9 bases. J lost 4 bases, V lost 7 bases, and 14 bases had no gene match. The CDR3 consists of 16 residues. CDR1 is SGHRS, CDR2 YFSETQ, per germline. CDR3 amino acids: CASSVGQGGAAETQYF. The CDR3, as DNA: TGCGCCAGCTCAGTGGGACAGGGTGGTGCGGCAGAGACCCAGTACTTC. Full variable domain (rest looked up from reference TRBV5-1 and TRBJ2-5): KAGVTQTPRYLIKTRGQQVTLSCSPISGHRSVSWYQQTPGQGLQFLFEYFSETQRNKGNFPGRFSGRQFSNSRSEMNVSTLELGDSALYLCASSVGQGGAAETQYFGPGTRLLVL.

The gene calls are TRBV28 and TRBJ1-2, with 8 positions matching TRBD1. The CDR3 consists of 18 residues. The junction had 18 bases not matched to a gene; V was cut back by 5 bases and J by 4 bases. Germline V lookup: CDR1 MDHEN, CDR2 SYDVKM. DNA for the CDR3: TGTGCCAGCAGTGGTCCCGGGACAGGAGGCAAGAGGGCCTATGGCTACACCTTC. This sequence encodes CASSGPGTGGKRAYGYTF.

J is TRBJ1-1 and V is TRBV11-2; 7 bases are shared with TRBD1. The germline V gene encodes CDR1 SGHAT and CDR2 FQNNGV. With V trimmed by 2 bases and J by 0 bases, 0 bases remained unmatched. This CDR3 region has 14 residues. Written as DNA, the CDR3 is TGTGCCAGCAGCTTACAGGGGGTGAACACTGAAGCTTTCTTT. It yields the protein CASSLQGVNTEAFF.

A single count supports this clone. The rearrangement joins TRBV9 to TRBJ1-5, with 8 positions matching TRBD1. V lost 0 bases and J lost 1; bases outside the gene matches: 6. Germline values: CDR1 SGDLS, CDR2 YYNGEE. This CDR3 has 17 amino acids. The CDR3, as DNA: TGTGCCAGCAGCGTAGTTCCAGGACAGGGCAGCAATCAGCCCCAGCATTTT. Amino acid sequence: CASSVVPGQGSNQPQHF.

This chain joins TRBV5-1 and TRBJ2-2; D might be TRBD1 (6 bases). The CDR3 runs to 16 residues. V was clipped by 5 bases and J by 0 bases, with 14 bases between them. Germline lookup yields CDR1 SGHRS and CDR2 YFSETQ. CDR3 in amino acids: CASRSPGQANTGELFF. CDR3 DNA: TGCGCCAGCAGATCCCCGGGACAAGCGAACACCGGGGAGCTGTTTTTT. The whole variable domain, remainder taken from reference TRBV5-1 and TRBJ2-2, is KAGVTQTPRYLIKTRGQQVTLSCSPISGHRSVSWYQQTPGQGLQFLFEYFSETQRNKGNFPGRFSGRQFSNSRSEMNVSTLELGDSALYLCASRSPGQANTGELFFGEGSRLTVL.

This rearrangement joins TRBV24-1 to TRBJ2-3; D gene unclear. This CDR3 has 16 residues. Germline CDR1 is KGHDR and CDR2 is SFDVKD. V gave up 5 bases and J gave up 4 bases, with 18 bases separating them. CDR3 sequence reads: CATSGAGGSRSDTQYF. The CDR3 nucleotides are TGTGCCACCAGTGGCGCAGGTGGGTCTCGATCAGATACGCAGTATTTT.

The CDR3 bases are TGTGCCAGCAGCGACGGGACTGCTTCACGCTACACCTTC. This translates into CASSDGTASRYTF. The genes are TRBV2 and TRBJ1-2, with D possibly being TRBD1 (5 bases). This CDR3 comprises 13 residues. Trimming pared 6 bases from V and 9 bases from J, leaving 17 bases between. Germline values: CDR1 SNHLY, CDR2 FYNNEI. The entire variable domain, with the rest obtained from reference TRBV2 and TRBJ1-2, is as follows: EPEVTQTPSHQVTQMGQEVILRCVPISNHLYFYWYRQILGQKVEFLVSFYNNEISEKSEIFDDQFSVERPDGSNFTLKIRSTKLEDSAMYFCASSDGTASRYTFGSGTRLTVV.

V is TRBV30 and J is TRBJ2-3; D is unresolved. This CDR3 has 12 amino acids. V lost 0 bases and J lost 1, with 2 bases in between. Germline CDR1 and CDR2: GTSNPN and SVGIG (reference sequence). This CDR3 reads CAWSVGTDTQYF. The DNA for the CDR3 is TGTGCCTGGAGTGTCGGCACAGATACGCAGTATTTT.

The chain recombines TRBV27 with TRBJ2-4; 7 bases line up with TRBD2. The length of the CDR3 is 19 residues. Germline lookup yields CDR1 MNHEY and CDR2 SMNVEV (reference sequence). V was pared by 4 bases and J by 0 bases, with 15 bases of the junction left unmatched. CDR3 region: CASSSSPIPGRGAKNIQYF. CDR3 DNA: TGTGCCAGCAGTTCCTCACCGATACCAGGGAGGGGAGCCAAAAACATTCAGTACTTC.

This clone was seen a single time. The CDR3: CAISFSGEFTDTQYF. The CDR3 DNA follows: TGTGCCATCAGTTTTAGCGGGGAATTCACAGATACGCAGTATTTT. The chain carries TRBV10-3 and TRBJ2-3; 8 bases agree with TRBD2. This CDR3 comprises 15 residues. Trimming removed 5 bases from V and 2 bases from J; junction bases left unmatched: 6. Germline V gene data show CDR1 as ENHRY and CDR2 as SYGVKD.

The rearrangement joins TRBV2 to TRBJ1-1, with 7 bases fitting TRBD1. CDR3 length equals 13 residues. The germline V gene encodes CDR1 SNHLY and CDR2 FYNNEI. The trim removed 10 bases at V and 11 bases at J, leaving 16 bases unmatched. CDR3 nucleotide sequence: TGTGCCACCACATTCACACAGGGGCCGAGGGCTTTCTTT. Amino acids: CATTFTQGPRAFF.